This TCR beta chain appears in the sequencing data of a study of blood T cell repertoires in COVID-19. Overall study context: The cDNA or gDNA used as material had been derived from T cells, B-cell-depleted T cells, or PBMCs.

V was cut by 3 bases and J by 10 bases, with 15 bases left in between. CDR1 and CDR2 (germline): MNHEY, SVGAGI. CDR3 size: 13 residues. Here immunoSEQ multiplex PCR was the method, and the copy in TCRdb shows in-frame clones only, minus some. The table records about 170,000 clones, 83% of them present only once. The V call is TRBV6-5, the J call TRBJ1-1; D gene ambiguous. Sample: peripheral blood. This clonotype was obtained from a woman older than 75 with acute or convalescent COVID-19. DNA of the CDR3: TGTGCCAGCAGTTATATTCGTACGGCTAGAGCTTTCTTT. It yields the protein CASSYIRTARAFF.